The rows below give T cell receptor beta chains drawn from one sample of a study of T cells in Graves' hyperthyroidism and ophthalmopathy. From the multiplex PCR reads, TCRdb called clonotypes with MiXCR, one entry per CDR3 protein. Counted here are hundreds of thousands of distinct CDR3 sequences, over 35% occurring once; the ten biggest clones make up approximately 8.7%. Sequenced input: blood. The source of these receptors is a man aged 18 to 35 with Graves' hyperthyroidism. CDR3s include the opening cysteine and the closing phenylalanine or tryptophan. D genes are given only for firm matches. Where a row states a size, it is once, few, many or the class of an expanded clone; other rows omit it.

d_gene	v_gene	j_gene	abundance	CDR3aa	CDR3nt
TRBD2	TRBV29-1	TRBJ2-2	many	CSVGRLAGNTGELFF	TGCAGCGTTGGGCGACTAGCGGGAAACACCGGGGAGCTGTTTTTT
NA	TRBV5-1	TRBJ1-1	many	CASHPTGNTEAFF	TGCGCCAGCCATCCCACGGGGAACACTGAAGCTTTCTTT
NA	TRBV9	TRBJ2-2	NA	CASSSPLRQSNTGELFF	TGTGCCAGCAGCTCTCCACTCCGACAGAGCAACACCGGGGAGCTGTTTTTT
NA	TRBV29-1	TRBJ2-5	NA	CSVPRGGGETQYF	TGCAGCGTTCCTAGGGGGGGGGGCGAGACCCAGTACTTC
NA	TRBV29-1	TRBJ1-1	NA	CSPSMNTEAFF	TGCAGCCCCTCCATGAACACTGAAGCTTTCTTT
TRBD1	TRBV7-2	TRBJ1-6	NA	CASSSVAGQGGRSPLHF	TGTGCCAGCAGCTCAGTCGCGGGACAGGGGGGTAGGTCACCCCTCCACTTT
TRBD1	TRBV7-3	TRBJ2-2	few	CASSLGVGDRATGELFF	TGTGCCAGCAGCTTAGGCGTCGGGGACAGGGCCACCGGGGAGCTGTTTTTT
NA	TRBV5-1	TRBJ2-7	few	CASTSTGDEQYF	TGCGCCAGCACCTCTACTGGGGACGAGCAGTACTTC
TRBD2	TRBV10-3	TRBJ2-5	many	CAIGETSGETQYF	TGTGCCATCGGAGAGACTAGCGGAGAGACCCAGTACTTC
NA	TRBV24-1	TRBJ2-5	once	CATSAVSKETQYF	TGTGCCACCTCTGCTGTGAGCAAAGAGACCCAGTACTTC
NA	TRBV7-9	TRBJ1-1	many	CASSPQDGNTEAFF	TGTGCCAGCAGCCCGCAAGACGGGAACACTGAAGCTTTCTTT
NA	TRBV12-3/TRBV12-4	TRBJ2-7	NA	CASSLGGPTGQYF	TGTGCCAGCAGTTTGGGCGGACCGACGGGGCAGTACTTC
TRBD1	TRBV29-1	TRBJ2-7	NA	CSVRQGNGEQYF	TGCAGCGTCCGACAGGGGAACGGCGAGCAGTACTTC
NA	TRBV20-1	TRBJ2-5	NA	CSAVSPGPWETQYF	TGCAGTGCGGTATCCCCAGGGCCTTGGGAGACCCAGTACTTC
NA	TRBV7-4	TRBJ1-1	NA	CASSLTEGNTEAFF	TGTGCCAGCAGCCTAACCGAAGGAAACACTGAAGCTTTCTTT
NA	TRBV7-2	TRBJ2-2	many	CASTSRNTGELFF	TGTGCCAGCACCTCGCGGAACACCGGGGAGCTGTTTTTT
NA	TRBV7-2	TRBJ1-3	few	CASSYGLAGYGNTIYF	TGTGCCAGCAGCTACGGACTAGCGGGATATGGAAACACCATATATTTT
NA	TRBV5-1	TRBJ2-5	few	CASSYPWQKETQYF	TGCGCCAGCAGCTATCCCTGGCAGAAAGAGACCCAGTACTTC
TRBD2	TRBV11-2	TRBJ2-5	few	CASSPGLAGEKTQYF	TGTGCCAGCAGCCCAGGACTAGCGGGAGAGAAGACCCAGTACTTC
TRBD1	TRBV5-1	TRBJ1-1	NA	CDSSPPGQGPENTEAFF	TGCGACAGCAGCCCACCGGGACAGGGCCCCGAGAACACTGAAGCTTTCTTT
TRBD2	TRBV20-1	TRBJ2-5	many	CSASSGGPKETQYF	TGCAGTGCTAGTAGCGGGGGGCCGAAAGAGACCCAGTACTTC
NA	TRBV20-1	TRBJ1-6	NA	CSSRQKVSPLHF	TGCAGCTCCCGACAGAAAGTTTCACCCCTCCACTTT
NA	TRBV9	TRBJ1-1	many	CASSVSSRNTEAFF	TGTGCCAGCAGCGTCAGTTCTAGGAACACTGAAGCTTTCTTT
NA	TRBV24-1	TRBJ1-5	many	CATSDRDPYQPQHF	TGTGCCACCAGTGACCGGGACCCCTATCAGCCCCAGCATTTT
NA	TRBV9	TRBJ1-1	NA	CATKEGRENMNTEAFF	TGTGCCACCAAAGAGGGAAGGGAAAACATGAACACTGAAGCTTTCTTT
NA	TRBV10-3	TRBJ2-7	NA	CATSGAHLNEQYF	TGTGCTACATCGGGGGCGCATCTCAACGAGCAGTACTTC
NA	TRBV12-3/TRBV12-4	TRBJ1-2	NA	CASSPGAGEGLSYTF	TGTGCCAGCAGTCCTGGGGCAGGAGAGGGTTTGAGCTACACCTTC
TRBD2	TRBV20-1	TRBJ2-2	NA	CSARTSGGNTGELFF	TGCAGTGCTCGGACTAGCGGGGGTAACACCGGGGAGCTGTTTTTT
NA	TRBV5-4	TRBJ1-2	NA	CASSLNTGTKNGYTF	TGTGCCAGCAGCTTGAATACAGGGACGAAGAATGGCTACACCTTC
TRBD1	TRBV12-3/TRBV12-4	TRBJ1-1	NA	CASSTGQAIEAFF	TGTGCCAGCAGTACGGGACAGGCAATTGAAGCTTTCTTT
TRBD1	TRBV7-9	TRBJ1-1	NA	CASSLPGTGGTEAFF	TGTGCCAGCAGCTTACCGGGGACAGGGGGCACTGAAGCTTTCTTT
NA	TRBV7-9	TRBJ2-7	NA	CASSQGPFSYEQCF	TGTGCCAGCAGCCAGGGCCCGTTCTCCTACGAGCAGTGCTTC
NA	TRBV7-6	TRBJ2-7	many	CASSLQGMGEQYF	TGTGCCAGCAGCCTCCAAGGGATGGGGGAGCAGTACTTC
NA	TRBV9	TRBJ2-5	few	CASSPRGGARETQYF	TGTGCCAGCAGCCCGCGAGGGGGGGCGAGAGAGACCCAGTACTTC
NA	TRBV10-3	TRBJ1-2	NA	CASYSFYGYTF	TGTGCCAGCTACAGCTTCTATGGCTACACCTTC
NA	TRBV7-9	TRBJ1-1	once	CASSSWRDGYTEAFF	TGTGCCAGCAGCTCTTGGCGGGACGGTTACACTGAAGCTTTCTTT
TRBD1	TRBV6-5	TRBJ1-1	once	CASSYRGRIAEAFF	TGTGCCAGCAGTTACAGGGGGCGCATCGCTGAAGCTTTCTTT
TRBD2	TRBV20-1	TRBJ2-7	few	CSAPSSGRASYEQYF	TGCAGTGCCCCCTCCAGCGGGAGGGCCTCCTACGAGCAGTACTTC
TRBD2	TRBV9	TRBJ2-5	NA	CASGERRGGQETQYF	TGTGCCAGCGGCGAAAGGCGGGGGGGCCAGGAGACCCAGTACTTC
NA	TRBV10-3	TRBJ1-5	few	CASSDSAGRNQPQHF	TGTGCCAGCAGCGATTCGGCTGGGCGGAATCAGCCCCAGCATTTT
NA	TRBV9	TRBJ2-2	NA	CASTSGGNTGELFF	TGTGCCAGCACCTCAGGAGGGAACACCGGGGAGCTGTTTTTT
NA	TRBV24-1	TRBJ2-3	NA	CATSDYRRDTQYF	TGTGCCACCAGTGATTACCGGAGGGATACGCAGTATTTT
NA	TRBV29-1	TRBJ1-4	NA	CSARRGRNEKLFF	TGCAGCGCCCGACGGGGCAGAAATGAAAAACTGTTTTTT
TRBD1	TRBV7-8	TRBJ2-7	NA	CASSFQGGTGGRYEQYF	TGTGCCAGCAGTTTTCAGGGGGGGACAGGGGGTCGATACGAGCAGTACTTC
TRBD1	TRBV7-8	TRBJ1-5	many	CASSLDGTVGPQHF	TGTGCCAGCAGCTTAGATGGGACAGTAGGGCCCCAGCATTTT
NA	TRBV7-2	TRBJ1-3	many	CASSPQGVDTIYF	TGTGCCAGCAGCCCGCAGGGAGTAGACACCATATATTTT
TRBD2	TRBV7-9	TRBJ2-5	NA	CASSSPTSGGAQTQYF	TGTGCCAGCAGCTCCCCGACTAGCGGGGGGGCGCAGACCCAGTACTTC
NA	TRBV9	TRBJ2-2	few	CASSVTPLNTGELFF	TGTGCCAGCAGCGTAACGCCTCTGAACACCGGGGAGCTGTTTTTT
TRBD1	TRBV19	TRBJ1-5	many	CASSGQGGHQPQHF	TGTGCCAGTAGTGGACAGGGAGGGCATCAGCCCCAGCATTTT
TRBD1	TRBV10-3	TRBJ1-2	NA	CAKSRAGGYGYTF	TGTGCCAAATCAAGGGCAGGGGGGTACGGCTACACCTTC
TRBD1	TRBV29-1	TRBJ1-2	many	CSVGSFSQGDYGYTF	TGCAGCGTTGGCTCTTTTTCCCAGGGGGACTATGGCTACACCTTC
TRBD1	TRBV20-1	TRBJ1-6	once	CGSERGLYNSPLHF	TGCGGGTCCGAGAGGGGGCTCTATAATTCACCCCTCCACTTT